These T cell receptor beta chains were read from a single sample in a study of early T cells in non-severe SARS-CoV-2 infection. TCRdb itself ran the 5' RACE reads through MiXCR, one entry per CDR3 protein. In the table there are 95,000 to 100,000 distinct CDR3 sequences, 13% of which are singletons. Sequencing was done on a sample of whole blood. These receptor sequences come from an adult who was a healthcare worker with PCR-confirmed SARS-CoV-2 infection or an uninfected control (not recorded which). The CDR3 runs from the conserved cysteine through the conserved F or W. The D gene is left open where the match is weak. Clone size, where shown, is once, few, many, or a class for clones that have expanded.

V gene	D gene	J gene	clone size	CDR3 protein	CDR3 DNA
TRBV13	TRBD1	TRBJ2-1	.	CASSLAVWGQGYVNEQFF	TGTGCCAGCAGCTTAGCGGTTTGGGGACAGGGATATGTGAATGAGCAGTTCTTC
TRBV21-1	.	TRBJ1-1	.	CASSSRFQTEAFF	TGTGCCAGCAGCAGCCGATTTCAGACTGAAGCTTTCTTT
TRBV28	.	TRBJ1-5	many	CASTSRRLPYQPQHF	TGTGCCAGCACCTCCCGTAGGCTCCCTTATCAGCCCCAGCATTTT
TRBV19	TRBD1	TRBJ1-2	many	CATGDREYYGYTF	TGTGCCACCGGGGACAGGGAGTACTATGGCTACACCTTC
TRBV23-1	TRBD1	TRBJ2-7	.	CASSQTDRGPYEQYF	TGCGCCAGCAGTCAAACGGACAGGGGCCCCTACGAGCAGTACTTC
TRBV28	.	TRBJ1-5	many	CASSLRAGQYSNQPQHF	TGTGCCAGCAGTTTACGGGCCGGACAATATAGCAATCAGCCCCAGCATTTT
TRBV11-2	TRBD1	TRBJ1-5	once	CASSRQGGNQPQHF	TGTGCCAGCAGCCGACAGGGGGGCAATCAGCCCCAGCATTTT
TRBV28	.	TRBJ1-4	few	CASSTLGVGKLFF	TGTGCCAGCAGTACCCTGGGGGTTGGAAAACTGTTTTTT
TRBV20-1	.	TRBJ1-5	many	CSAPEWGGQPQHF	TGCAGTGCCCCAGAGTGGGGTGGCCAGCCCCAGCATTTT
TRBV2	.	TRBJ1-1	many	CASSRTWGTEAFF	TGTGCCAGCAGCCGAACCTGGGGGACTGAAGCTTTCTTT
TRBV7-2	.	TRBJ1-1	many	CASSSQGYTEAFF	TGTGCCAGCAGTTCCCAGGGGTACACTGAAGCTTTCTTT
TRBV20-1	.	TRBJ2-3	.	CSAPQHGGSTDTQYF	TGCAGTGCTCCGCAACACGGGGGAAGCACAGATACGCAGTATTTT
TRBV7-8	TRBD1	TRBJ2-7	few	CASSPRGTGRGYEQYF	TGTGCCAGCAGCCCTCGGGGGACAGGACGCGGCTACGAGCAGTACTTC